The 12 T cell receptor beta chains below all came from one sample that was sequenced in a study of blood T cell repertoires in COVID-19. Measured with immunoSEQ multiplex PCR; TCRdb has only the in-frame clones, and not every one. The repertoire holds over 200,000 clones, with over 70% as singletons. Sequenced input: PBMCs or T cells enriched from blood (not recorded which). The receptors shown here come from a woman aged 25 to 45 who had been exposed to COVID-19.

In its sample, this clone was seen once. The chain uses TRBV7-9 and TRBJ1-5, with a possible D match to TRBD1 (5 bases). Trimming pared 0 bases from V and 2 bases from J, leaving 11 bases between. CDR3 length equals 16 residues. CDR1 SEHNR and CDR2 FQNEAQ come from the germline V gene (reference sequence). The CDR3 bases are TGTGCCAGCAGCTTAGCCCTGGGGGGGGGCAATCAGCCCCAGCATTTT. This sequence encodes CASSLALGGGNQPQHF.

On this clone: One junction end does not reproduce the germline sequence, and a read error may be involved. The rearrangement uses TRBV11-2 and TRBJ2-7; D is ambiguous. This CDR3 contains 11 residues. From germline, CDR1 is SGHAT and CDR2 FQNNGV. The CDR3 DNA sequence: TGTGCCAGCAGCATAGACCAAGAGCAGTACTTC. Its translation is CASSIDQEQYF. The complete variable domain, with remaining parts taken from reference TRBV11-2 and TRBJ2-7, reads EAGVAQSPRYKIIEKRQSVAFWCNPISGHATLYWYQQILGQGPKLLIQFQNNGVVDDSQLPKDRFSAERLKGVDSTLKIQPAKLEDSAVYLCASSIDQEQYFGPGTRLTVT.

The chain has TRBV7-3 and TRBJ1-2, with D possibly being TRBD1 (5 bases). The germline gives CDR1 SGHTA, CDR2 FQGTGA. The V end was cut by 8 bases, the J end by 4 bases, with 20 bases between. CDR3 length equals 15 residues. CDR3: CASYTGPLWIYGYTF. In nucleotides, the CDR3 is TGTGCCAGCTACACAGGCCCATTGTGGATCTATGGCTACACCTTC.

CDR3 coding DNA: TGTGCCAGCACCTCTAATCAGCCCCAGCATTTT. Translated, it gives CASTSNQPQHF. The gene calls are TRBV27 and TRBJ1-5; no definite D call. Trimming took 7 bases from V and 4 from J, leaving 5 bases between them. Germline V gene data show CDR1 as MNHEY and CDR2 as SMNVEV (reference sequence). The CDR3 length is 11 residues.

The CDR3 nucleotides read TGTGCCTCCGGGACATCTTACGAGCAGTACTTC. This translates into CASGTSYEQYF. The chain recombines TRBV6-5 with TRBJ2-7; TRBD1 is a possible D gene (6 bases). The CDR3 runs 11 residues. Germline CDR1 and CDR2: MNHEY and SVGAGI. V gave up 11 bases and J gave up 4 bases, with 12 bases separating them.

The chain's CDR3 is CASSHLYNEQFF. CDR3 DNA sequence: TGTGCCAGCAGCCACCTGTACAATGAGCAGTTCTTC. The chain joins TRBV3-1 (or the pseudogene TRBV3-2) to TRBJ2-1, with D unclear. Germline CDR1 is LGHDT and CDR2 is YNNKEL (reference sequence). The V and J ends lost 3 bases and 4 bases respectively, with 4 bases between them. This CDR3 spans 12 amino acids.

The chain couples TRBV19 to TRBJ1-2, with D maybe TRBD1 (6 bases). V was shortened by 7 bases and J by 4 bases, with 22 bases between the two germline ends. CDR3 length: 16 residues. Germline CDR1 and CDR2: LNHDA and SQIVND (reference sequence). The CDR3 region has the DNA TGTGCCAGTACCCCTGTGGGGGGGCGAACTCCCTATGGCTACACCTTC. Its translation: CASTPVGGRTPYGYTF.

The chain recombines TRBV6-5 with TRBJ2-7, with 9 bases lining up with TRBD1. The CDR3 totals 15 residues. Germline lookup yields CDR1 MNHEY and CDR2 SVGAGI. V trimming: 5 bases; J trimming: 6 bases; junction bases outside the gene matches: 11. The CDR3 DNA reads as TGTGCCAGCAGTCTAGCCGGGACAGGGTCTCTCGAGCAGTACTTC. Residues: CASSLAGTGSLEQYF.

The genes are TRBV6-1 and TRBJ2-1, with 10 bases matching TRBD1. V trimming: 3 bases; J trimming: 3 bases; junction bases outside the gene matches: 2. CDR1 and CDR2 (germline): MNHNS, SASEGT. The CDR3 runs to 15 residues. The DNA of the CDR3 is TGTGCCAGCAGTGACCGGGACAGGGGCTACAATGAGCAGTTCTTC. Protein: CASSDRDRGYNEQFF.

Written as DNA, the CDR3 is TGTGCCAGCAGTTACCAAGGGACTAGCGGGCTAACAGATACGCAGTATTTT. Protein product: CASSYQGTSGLTDTQYF. This chain connects TRBV6-2 or TRBV6-3 to TRBJ2-3; 12 nucleotides align to TRBD2. Unmatched junction bases numbered 6, after V lost 2 bases and J lost 3 bases. Germline CDR1 and CDR2: MNHEY and SVGEGT. This CDR3 comprises 17 residues.

This clone was detected once. The chain joins TRBV19 to TRBJ2-1; possible D gene TRBD1, 5 bases. The CDR3 sequence is 16 residues long. Trimming left V 3 bases short and J 4 bases short, with 16 bases between. In germline, CDR1 is LNHDA, CDR2 SQIVND (reference sequence). The CDR3 spells CASSMTAASLYNEQFF. The CDR3, as DNA: TGTGCCAGTAGTATGACAGCTGCTTCCCTTTACAATGAGCAGTTCTTC.

V gene TRBV3-1 (or the pseudogene TRBV3-2) combines with J gene TRBJ2-7; TRBD1 matches 9 bases. The germline gives CDR1 LGHDT, CDR2 YNNKEL (reference sequence). Unmatched junction bases numbered 5, after V lost 5 bases and J lost 3 bases. The CDR3 length is 14 residues. The CDR3 here is CASSKRDRDYEQYF. The CDR3 nucleotides read TGTGCCAGCAGCAAAAGGGACAGGGACTACGAGCAGTACTTC.